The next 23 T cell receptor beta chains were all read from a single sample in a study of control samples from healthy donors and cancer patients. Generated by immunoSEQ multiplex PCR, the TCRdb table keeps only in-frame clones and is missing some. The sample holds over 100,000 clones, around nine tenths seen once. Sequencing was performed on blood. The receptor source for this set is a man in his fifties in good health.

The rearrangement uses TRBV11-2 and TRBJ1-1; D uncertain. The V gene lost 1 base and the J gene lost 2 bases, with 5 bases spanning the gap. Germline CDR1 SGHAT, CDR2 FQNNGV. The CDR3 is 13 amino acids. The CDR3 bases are TGTGCCAGCAGCTTAGTACGTAACACTGAAGCTTTCTTT. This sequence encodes CASSLVRNTEAFF. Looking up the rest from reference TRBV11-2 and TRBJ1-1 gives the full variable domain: EAGVAQSPRYKIIEKRQSVAFWCNPISGHATLYWYQQILGQGPKLLIQFQNNGVVDDSQLPKDRFSAERLKGVDSTLKIQPAKLEDSAVYLCASSLVRNTEAFFGQGTRLTVV.

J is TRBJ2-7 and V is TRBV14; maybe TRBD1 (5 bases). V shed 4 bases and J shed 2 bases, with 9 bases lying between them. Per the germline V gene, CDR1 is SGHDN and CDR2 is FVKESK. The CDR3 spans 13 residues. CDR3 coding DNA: TGTGCCAGCAGCCTCAGGGTACCCTACGAGCAGTACTTC. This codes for CASSLRVPYEQYF.

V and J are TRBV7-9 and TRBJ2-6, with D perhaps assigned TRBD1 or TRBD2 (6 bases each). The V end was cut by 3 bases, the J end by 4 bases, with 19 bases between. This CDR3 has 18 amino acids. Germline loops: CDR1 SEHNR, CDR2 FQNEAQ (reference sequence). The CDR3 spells CASSFGRGGVLGANVLTF. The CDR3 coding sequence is TGTGCCAGCAGCTTCGGCAGGGGAGGTGTTTTGGGGGCCAACGTCCTGACTTTC.

CDR3 residues: CASRRVTGSNSPLHF. In DNA, the CDR3 is TGTGCCAGCAGGCGGGTCACGGGAAGTAATTCACCCCTCCACTTT. J is TRBJ1-6 and V is TRBV25-1; D is undetermined. From germline, CDR1 is MGHDK and CDR2 SYGVNS. CDR3 size: 15 residues. V lost 6 bases and J 6 bases, leaving 15 bases between the germline ends.

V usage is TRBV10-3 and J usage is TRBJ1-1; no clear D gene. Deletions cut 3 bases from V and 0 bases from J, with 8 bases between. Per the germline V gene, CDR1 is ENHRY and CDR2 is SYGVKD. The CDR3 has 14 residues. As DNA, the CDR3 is TGTGCCATCAGTGAAGTAGGAGTGAACACTGAAGCTTTCTTT. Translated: CAISEVGVNTEAFF.

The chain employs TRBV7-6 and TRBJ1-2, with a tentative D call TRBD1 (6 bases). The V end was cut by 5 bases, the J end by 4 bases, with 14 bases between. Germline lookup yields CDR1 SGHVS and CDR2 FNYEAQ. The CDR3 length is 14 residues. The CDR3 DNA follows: TGTGCCAGCAGCCCCGGACAGATTATCTATGGCTACACCTTC. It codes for CASSPGQIIYGYTF.

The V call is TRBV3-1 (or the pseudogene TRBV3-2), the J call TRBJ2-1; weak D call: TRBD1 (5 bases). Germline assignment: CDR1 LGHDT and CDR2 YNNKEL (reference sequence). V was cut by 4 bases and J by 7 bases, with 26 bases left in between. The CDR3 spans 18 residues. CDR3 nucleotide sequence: TGTGCCAGCAGCCCTCCCTGGAACACAGGTAAGGTGAGGAATGAGCAGTTCTTC. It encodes CASSPPWNTGKVRNEQFF.

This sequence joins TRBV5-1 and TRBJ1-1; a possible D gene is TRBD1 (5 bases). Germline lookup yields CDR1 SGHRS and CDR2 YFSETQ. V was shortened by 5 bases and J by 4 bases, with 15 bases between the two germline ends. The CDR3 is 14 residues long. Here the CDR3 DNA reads TGCGCCAGCAGAGCTGGTAGGGGCGGCACTGAAGCTTTCTTT. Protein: CASRAGRGGTEAFF. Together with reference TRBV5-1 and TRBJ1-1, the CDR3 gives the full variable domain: KAGVTQTPRYLIKTRGQQVTLSCSPISGHRSVSWYQQTPGQGLQFLFEYFSETQRNKGNFPGRFSGRQFSNSRSEMNVSTLELGDSALYLCASRAGRGGTEAFFGQGTRLTVV.

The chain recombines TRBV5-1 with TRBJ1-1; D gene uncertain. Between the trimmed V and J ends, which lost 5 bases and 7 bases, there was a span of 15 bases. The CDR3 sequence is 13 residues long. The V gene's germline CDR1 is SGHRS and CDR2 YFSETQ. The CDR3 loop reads CASSTRAGVEAFF. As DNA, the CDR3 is TGCGCCAGCAGTACCAGAGCTGGGGTTGAAGCTTTCTTT.

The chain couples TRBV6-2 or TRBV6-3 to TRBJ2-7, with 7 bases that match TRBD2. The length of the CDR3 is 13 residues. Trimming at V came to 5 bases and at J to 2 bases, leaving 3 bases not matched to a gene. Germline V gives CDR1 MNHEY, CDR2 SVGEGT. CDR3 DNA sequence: TGTGCCAGCAGTAGCGGGGCGACCTACGAGCAGTACTTC. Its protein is CASSSGATYEQYF.

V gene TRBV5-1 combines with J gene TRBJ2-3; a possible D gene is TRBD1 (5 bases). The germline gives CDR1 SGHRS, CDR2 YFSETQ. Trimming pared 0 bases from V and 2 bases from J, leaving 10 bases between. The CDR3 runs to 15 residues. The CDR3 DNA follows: TGCGCCAGCAGCTTGGGGGGCCGTACCACAGATACGCAGTATTTT. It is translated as CASSLGGRTTDTQYF.

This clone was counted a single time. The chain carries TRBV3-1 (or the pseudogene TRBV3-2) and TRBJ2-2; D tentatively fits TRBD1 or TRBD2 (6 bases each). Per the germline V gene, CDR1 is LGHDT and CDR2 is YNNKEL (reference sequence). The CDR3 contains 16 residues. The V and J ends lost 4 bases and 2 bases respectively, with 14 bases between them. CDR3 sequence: CASSLWQGTNTGELFF. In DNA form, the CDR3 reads TGTGCCAGCAGCCTATGGCAGGGGACTAACACCGGGGAGCTGTTTTTT.

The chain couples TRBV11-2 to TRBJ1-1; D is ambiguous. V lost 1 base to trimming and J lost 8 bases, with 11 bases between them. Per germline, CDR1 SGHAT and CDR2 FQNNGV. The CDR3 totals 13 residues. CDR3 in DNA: TGTGCCAGCAGCTTAGGAACGGGCACGGAAGCTTTCTTT. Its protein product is CASSLGTGTEAFF. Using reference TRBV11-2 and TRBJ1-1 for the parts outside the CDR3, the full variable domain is EAGVAQSPRYKIIEKRQSVAFWCNPISGHATLYWYQQILGQGPKLLIQFQNNGVVDDSQLPKDRFSAERLKGVDSTLKIQPAKLEDSAVYLCASSLGTGTEAFFGQGTRLTVV.

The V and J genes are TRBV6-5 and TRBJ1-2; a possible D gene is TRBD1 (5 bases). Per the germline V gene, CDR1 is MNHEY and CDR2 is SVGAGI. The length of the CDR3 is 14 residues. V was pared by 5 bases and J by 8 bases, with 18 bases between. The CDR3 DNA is TGTGCCAGCAGTCGAAACCCAGGGTTTCGGGGCTACACCTTC. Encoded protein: CASSRNPGFRGYTF.

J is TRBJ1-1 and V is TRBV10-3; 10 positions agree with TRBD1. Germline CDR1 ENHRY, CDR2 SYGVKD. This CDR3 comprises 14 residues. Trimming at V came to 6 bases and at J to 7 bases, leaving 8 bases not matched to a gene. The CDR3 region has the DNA TGTGCCATCAGCCTGACAGGGGGCGACGGTGAAGCTTTCTTT. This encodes CAISLTGGDGEAFF.

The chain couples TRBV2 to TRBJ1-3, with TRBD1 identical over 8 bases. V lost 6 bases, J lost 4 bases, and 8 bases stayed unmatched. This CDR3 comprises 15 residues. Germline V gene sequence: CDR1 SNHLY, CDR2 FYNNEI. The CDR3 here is CASRDWTGLGNTIYF. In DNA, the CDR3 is TGTGCCAGCAGGGACTGGACAGGGTTGGGAAACACCATATATTTT.

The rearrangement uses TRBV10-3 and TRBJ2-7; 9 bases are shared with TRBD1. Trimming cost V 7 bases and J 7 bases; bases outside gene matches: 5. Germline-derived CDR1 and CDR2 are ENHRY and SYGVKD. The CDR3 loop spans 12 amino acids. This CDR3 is CAIKRQGGEQYF. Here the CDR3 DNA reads TGTGCCATCAAGCGACAGGGGGGTGAGCAGTACTTC.

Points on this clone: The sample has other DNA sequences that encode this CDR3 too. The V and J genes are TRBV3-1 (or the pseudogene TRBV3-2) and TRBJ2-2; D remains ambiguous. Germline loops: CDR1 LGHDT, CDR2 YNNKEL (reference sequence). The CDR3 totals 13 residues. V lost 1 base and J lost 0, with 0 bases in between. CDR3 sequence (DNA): TGTGCCAGCAGCCAAGCGAACACCGGGGAGCTGTTTTTT. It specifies CASSQANTGELFF.

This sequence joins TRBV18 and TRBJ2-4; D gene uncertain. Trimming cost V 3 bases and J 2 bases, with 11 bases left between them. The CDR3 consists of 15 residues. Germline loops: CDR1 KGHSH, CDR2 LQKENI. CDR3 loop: CASSPRGKSKNIQYF. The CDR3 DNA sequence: TGTGCCAGCTCACCCCGAGGAAAATCCAAAAACATTCAGTACTTC.

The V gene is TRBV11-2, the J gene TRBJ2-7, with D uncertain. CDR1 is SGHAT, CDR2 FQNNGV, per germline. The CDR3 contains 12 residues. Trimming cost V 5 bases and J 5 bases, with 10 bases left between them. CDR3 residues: CASSTRTHEQYF. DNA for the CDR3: TGTGCCAGCAGCACAAGGACCCACGAGCAGTACTTC.

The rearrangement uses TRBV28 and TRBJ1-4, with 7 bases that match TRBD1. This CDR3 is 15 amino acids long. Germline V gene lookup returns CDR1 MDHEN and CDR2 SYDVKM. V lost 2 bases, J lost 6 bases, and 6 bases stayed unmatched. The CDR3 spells CASSLNRGWDEKLFF. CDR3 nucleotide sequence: TGTGCCAGCAGTTTAAACAGGGGTTGGGATGAAAAACTGTTTTTT. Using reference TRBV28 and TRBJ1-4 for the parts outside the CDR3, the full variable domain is DVKVTQSSRYLVKRTGEKVFLECVQDMDHENMFWYRQDPGLGLRLIYFSYDVKMKEKGDIPEGYSVSREKKERFSLILESASTNQTSMYLCASSLNRGWDEKLFFGSGTQLSVL.

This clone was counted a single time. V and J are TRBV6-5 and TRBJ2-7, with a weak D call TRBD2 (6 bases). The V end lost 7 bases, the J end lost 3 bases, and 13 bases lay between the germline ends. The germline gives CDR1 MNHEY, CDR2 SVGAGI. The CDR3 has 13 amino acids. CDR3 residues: CASTRGTNYEQYF. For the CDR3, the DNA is TGTGCCAGCACTCGCGGGACCAACTACGAGCAGTACTTC.

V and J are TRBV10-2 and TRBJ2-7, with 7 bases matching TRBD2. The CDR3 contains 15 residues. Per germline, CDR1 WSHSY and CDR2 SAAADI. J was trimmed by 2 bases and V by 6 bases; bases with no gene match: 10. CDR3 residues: CASSASRGTPYEQYF. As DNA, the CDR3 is TGCGCCAGCAGCGCTTCGCGGGGGACCCCCTACGAGCAGTACTTC.